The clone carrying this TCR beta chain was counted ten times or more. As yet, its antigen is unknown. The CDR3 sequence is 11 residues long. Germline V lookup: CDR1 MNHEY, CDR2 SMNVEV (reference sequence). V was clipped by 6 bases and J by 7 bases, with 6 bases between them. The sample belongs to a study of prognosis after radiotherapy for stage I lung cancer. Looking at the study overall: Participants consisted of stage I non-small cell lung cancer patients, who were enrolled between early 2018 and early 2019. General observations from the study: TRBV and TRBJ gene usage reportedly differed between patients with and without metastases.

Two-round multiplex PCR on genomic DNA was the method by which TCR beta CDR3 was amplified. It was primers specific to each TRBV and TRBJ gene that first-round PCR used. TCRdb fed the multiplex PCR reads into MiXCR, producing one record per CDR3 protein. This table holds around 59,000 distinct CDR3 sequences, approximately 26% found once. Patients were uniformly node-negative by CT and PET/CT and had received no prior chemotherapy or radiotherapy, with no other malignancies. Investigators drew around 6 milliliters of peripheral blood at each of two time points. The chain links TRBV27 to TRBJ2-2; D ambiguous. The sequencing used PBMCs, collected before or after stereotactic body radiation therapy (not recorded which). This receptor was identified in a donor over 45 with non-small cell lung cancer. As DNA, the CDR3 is TGTGCCAGCAGCCTTCACGGGGAGCTGTTTTTT. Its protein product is CASSLHGELFF.